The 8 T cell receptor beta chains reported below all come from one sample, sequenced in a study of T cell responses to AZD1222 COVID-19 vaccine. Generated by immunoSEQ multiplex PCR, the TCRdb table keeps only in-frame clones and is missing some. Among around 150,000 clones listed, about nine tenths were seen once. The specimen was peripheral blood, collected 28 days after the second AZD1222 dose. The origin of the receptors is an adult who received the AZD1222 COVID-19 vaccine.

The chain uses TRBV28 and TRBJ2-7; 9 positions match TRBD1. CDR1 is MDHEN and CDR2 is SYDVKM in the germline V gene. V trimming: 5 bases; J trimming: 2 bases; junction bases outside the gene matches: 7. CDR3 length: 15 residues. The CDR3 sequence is CASSVRQGVPYEQYF. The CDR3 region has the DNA TGTGCCAGCAGTGTACGACAGGGGGTTCCCTACGAGCAGTACTTC.

CDR3 sequence: CASSYTGQGNYGYTF. Written as DNA, the CDR3 is TGTGCCAGCAGCTACACGGGACAGGGAAACTATGGCTACACCTTC. The V call is TRBV7-2, the J call TRBJ1-2; 9 nucleotides line up with TRBD1. The J segment lost 2 bases and the V segment lost 4 bases, leaving 5 bases of the junction unmatched. The CDR3 sequence is 15 residues long. Germline V CDR1 and CDR2: SGHTA, FQGNSA.

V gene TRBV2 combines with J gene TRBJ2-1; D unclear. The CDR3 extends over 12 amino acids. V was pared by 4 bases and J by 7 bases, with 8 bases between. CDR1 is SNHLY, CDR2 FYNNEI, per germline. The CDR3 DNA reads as TGTGCCAGCAGTGGAGACTCAAATGAGCAGTTCTTC. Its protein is CASSGDSNEQFF. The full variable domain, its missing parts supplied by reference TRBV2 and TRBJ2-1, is EPEVTQTPSHQVTQMGQEVILRCVPISNHLYFYWYRQILGQKVEFLVSFYNNEISEKSEIFDDQFSVERPDGSNFTLKIRSTKLEDSAMYFCASSGDSNEQFFGPGTRLTVL.

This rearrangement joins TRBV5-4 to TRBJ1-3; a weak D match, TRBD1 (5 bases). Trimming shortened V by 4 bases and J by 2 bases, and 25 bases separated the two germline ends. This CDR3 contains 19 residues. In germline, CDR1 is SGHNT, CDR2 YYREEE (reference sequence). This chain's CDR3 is CASSGMQVQEDKTGNTIYF. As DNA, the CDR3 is TGTGCCAGCAGCGGGATGCAAGTACAGGAGGATAAGACTGGAAACACCATATATTTT.

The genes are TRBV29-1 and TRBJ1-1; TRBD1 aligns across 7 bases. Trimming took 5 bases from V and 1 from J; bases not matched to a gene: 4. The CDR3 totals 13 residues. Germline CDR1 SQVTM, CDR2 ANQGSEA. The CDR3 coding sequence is TGCAGCGTTCACAGGGGTTCGAACACTGAAGCTTTCTTT. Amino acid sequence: CSVHRGSNTEAFF.

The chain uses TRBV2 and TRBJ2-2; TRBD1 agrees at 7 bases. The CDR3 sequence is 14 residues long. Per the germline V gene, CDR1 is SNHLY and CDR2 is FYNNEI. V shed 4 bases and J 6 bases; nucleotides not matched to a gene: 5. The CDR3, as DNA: TGTGCCAGCAGTGGACAGGGCGGTCCCGGGGAGCTGTTTTTT. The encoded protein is CASSGQGGPGELFF. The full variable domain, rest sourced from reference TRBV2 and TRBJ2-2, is EPEVTQTPSHQVTQMGQEVILRCVPISNHLYFYWYRQILGQKVEFLVSFYNNEISEKSEIFDDQFSVERPDGSNFTLKIRSTKLEDSAMYFCASSGQGGPGELFFGEGSRLTVL.

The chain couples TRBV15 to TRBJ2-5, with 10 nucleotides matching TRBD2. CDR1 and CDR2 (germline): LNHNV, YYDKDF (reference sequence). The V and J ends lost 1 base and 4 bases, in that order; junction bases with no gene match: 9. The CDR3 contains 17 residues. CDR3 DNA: TGTGCCACCAGCAGAGTTCGAGCGGGGGGGCCCGGAGAGACCCAGTACTTC. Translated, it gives CATSRVRAGGPGETQYF.

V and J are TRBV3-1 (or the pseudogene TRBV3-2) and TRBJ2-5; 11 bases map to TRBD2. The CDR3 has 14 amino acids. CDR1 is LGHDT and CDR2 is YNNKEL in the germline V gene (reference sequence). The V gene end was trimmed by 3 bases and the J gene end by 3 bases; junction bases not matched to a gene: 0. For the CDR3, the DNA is TGTGCCAGCAGCCAGACTAGCGGGGAAGAGACCCAGTACTTC. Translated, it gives CASSQTSGEETQYF.